The clone carrying this TCR beta chain was seen more than once but under ten times. As yet, its antigen is unknown. This entry is derived from a study of cytomegalovirus exposure and HLA in healthy donors. The CDR3 has 12 amino acids. Germline V gene data show CDR1 as SGHVS and CDR2 as FQNEAQ. The J segment lost 9 bases and the V segment lost 3 bases, leaving 4 bases of the junction unmatched. Study-level findings and limits: Accurate predictions that matched the HLA-A and HLA-B alleles of most subjects were reportedly made from TCR beta sequences.

The PCR made use of 60 Vbeta and 13 Jbeta primers. In the authors' workflow: Later analysis identified approximately 88 million unique TCR beta chains, 8.5 million to 13 million shared. Generated by immunoSEQ multiplex PCR, the TCRdb table keeps only in-frame clones and is missing some. V and J calls and clone size are those listed in that table; D and trimming were worked out from the DNA. The table has around 190,000 clones, about four fifths seen once; the top ten hold about 1.4%. This TCR was recovered from a woman between 45 and 65 years old in good health and CMV-seronegative. Specimen: PBMCs. The V call is TRBV7-8, the J call TRBJ1-1, with 7 positions matching TRBD1. This CDR3 is CASSFGGQQAFF. DNA of the CDR3: TGTGCCAGCAGCTTTGGGGGACAGCAAGCTTTCTTT.